This is a list of T cell receptor beta chains from one sample in a study of blood T cell repertoires in COVID-19. Here immunoSEQ multiplex PCR was the method, and the copy in TCRdb shows in-frame clones only, minus some. The data show approximately 250,000 clones, over 75% seen once. The specimen was PBMCs or T cells enriched from blood (not recorded which). These receptors came from a woman aged 50 to 60 with acute COVID-19. The conserved cysteine and the conserved F or W are not part of the CDR3 here.

>13|TRBV30|TRBJ1-2
AWRKGAGQHYGYT
>13|TRBV29-1|TRBJ1-1
SVDAGGGVNTEAF
>11|TRBV6-1|TRBJ1-5
ASSDRGHQPQH
>14|TRBV5-1|TRBJ2-5
ASSLVLAQTQETQY
>13|TRBV13|TRBJ2-1
ASSLGGRGNNEQF
>14|TRBV7-2|TRBJ1-6
ASGGGGSSYNSPLH
>11|TRBV11-2|TRBJ1-1
ASSLPSGTEAF
>12|TRBV3-1/TRBV3-2|TRBJ1-3
ASSQTGSGNTIY
>12|TRBV19|TRBJ1-2
ASSIGAGNYGYT
>14|TRBV3-1/TRBV3-2|TRBJ2-1
ASSQRQSGGNNEQF
>11|TRBV6-5|TRBJ2-7
ASSYNSGYEQY
>11|TRBV6-5|TRBJ2-7
ASRTGTYYEQY
>10|TRBV6-2/TRBV6-3|TRBJ1-2
ASSFSRAGYT
>11|TRBV9|TRBJ2-7
ASSTEYSYEQY
>13|TRBV7-2|TRBJ1-2
ASTPLRTVLYGYT
>11|TRBV12-3/TRBV12-4|TRBJ1-4
ASSLSGLEKLF
>11|TRBV10-3|TRBJ1-2
AITSTGGDGYT
>14|TRBV6-1|TRBJ1-2
ASSVDLGWAGKGYT
>12|TRBV30|TRBJ2-5
AWSVMSGEETQY
>13|TRBV19|TRBJ1-2
ASSNRDRETYGYT
>12|TRBV19|TRBJ2-5
ASRMTGTQETQY
>15|TRBV19|TRBJ1-4
ASSRTGGRTTNEKLF
>12|TRBV7-2|TRBJ2-1
ASSSDLSYNEQF
>12|TRBV2|TRBJ2-5
ASSADRGFETQY
>16|TRBV6-2/TRBV6-3|TRBJ2-5
ASSFAPRTDRVEETQY
>16|TRBV9|TRBJ2-3
ASSVDPPASGGPDTQY
>10|TRBV29-1|TRBJ1-1
SADSSRTEAF
>11|TRBV21-1|TRBJ2-7
ASSKTGGYEQY
>13|TRBV6-2/TRBV6-3|TRBJ1-1
ASSYSLGGGTEAF
>10|TRBV25-1|TRBJ1-2
ASSRGVGGYT
>13|TRBV19|TRBJ1-5
ASSIRDRGNQPQH
>11|TRBV5-6|TRBJ1-1
ASSLPPGFEAF
>15|TRBV5-4|TRBJ1-2
ASSYIGAGGALNGYT
>12|TRBV30|TRBJ2-5
AWSVSSGLGTQY
>15|TRBV7-2|TRBJ2-2
ASSFKSGRLNTGELF
>17|TRBV19|TRBJ1-2
ASSPKRDRGYSITYGYT
>13|TRBV7-6|TRBJ1-2
ASSLGGGDLSGYT
>13|TRBV5-1|TRBJ2-2
ASSPQDRGSGELF
>16|TRBV25-1|TRBJ2-3
ASSEGSGGAHSTDTQY
>11|TRBV7-3|TRBJ2-7
ASSPGQEYEQY
>14|TRBV10-3|TRBJ1-1
AISELGQGAATEAF